The 24 T cell receptor beta chains given below trace back to one sample, sequenced in a study of T cells in Graves' hyperthyroidism and ophthalmopathy. The TCR beta CDR3 regions underwent amplification using RNA transcripts as the source. The HTBI primer set drove a first-round RT-PCR of the TCR CDR3. Each CDR3 protein is one row after TCRdb ran MiXCR on the multiplex PCR reads. Of over 500,000 distinct CDR3 sequences listed, over 45% were seen once; the top ten hold about two fifths. Sequencing was done on a sample of peripheral blood or thyroid tissue (not recorded which). These receptor sequences come from an adult woman with Graves' disease, either hyperthyroidism or ophthalmopathy (not recorded which).

This clonotype was counted ten times or more. As DNA, the CDR3 is TGCAGTGCAGGACAGGGCTGGGAGACCCAGTACTTC. Its protein product is CSAGQGWETQYF. This chain uses TRBV20-1 with TRBJ2-5; TRBD1 matches 8 bases. The CDR3 has 12 residues. Trimming cost V 6 bases and J 5 bases; bases outside gene matches: 5. Germline V gene data show CDR1 as DFQATT and CDR2 as SNEGSKA (reference sequence).

J is TRBJ2-2 and V is TRBV29-1, with 8 nucleotides matching TRBD1. The CDR3 has 13 amino acids. The germline gives CDR1 SQVTM, CDR2 ANQGSEA. The ends lost 6 bases at V and 4 bases at J; junction bases unmatched: 4. The CDR3: CSVRGPSTGELFF. The DNA of the CDR3 is TGCAGCGTCAGGGGGCCGAGCACCGGGGAGCTGTTTTTT.

J is TRBJ1-5 and V is TRBV10-3; no clear D. Trimming stripped 3 bases from V and 4 bases from J, with 7 bases between. This CDR3 spans 13 amino acids. Germline CDR1 and CDR2: ENHRY and SYGVKD. The chain's CDR3 is CAISDEGNQPQHF. DNA for the CDR3: TGTGCCATCAGTGACGAAGGAAATCAGCCCCAGCATTTT.

The CDR3 bases are TGTGCCAGCAGTGAAATGGTAGGGGCTATGCACGAGCAGTACTTC. This sequence encodes CASSEMVGAMHEQYF. J is TRBJ2-7 and V is TRBV6-1; possible D gene TRBD1, 5 bases. Deletions cut 2 bases from V and 5 bases from J, with 16 bases between. The CDR3 contains 15 residues. Germline V lookup: CDR1 MNHNS, CDR2 SASEGT.

This clonotype was seen repeatedly, ten times or more. The rearrangement uses TRBV11-2 and TRBJ2-2; D ambiguous. The CDR3 totals 13 residues. Germline assignment: CDR1 SGHAT and CDR2 FQNNGV. V lost 3 bases and J lost 4, with 6 bases in between. Here the CDR3 DNA reads TGTGCCAGCAGCTTCCTGCGCACCGGGGAGCTGTTTTTT. Translated, it gives CASSFLRTGELFF. The full variable domain, completed using reference TRBV11-2 and TRBJ2-2, is EAGVAQSPRYKIIEKRQSVAFWCNPISGHATLYWYQQILGQGPKLLIQFQNNGVVDDSQLPKDRFSAERLKGVDSTLKIQPAKLEDSAVYLCASSFLRTGELFFGEGSRLTVL.

As concerns this clonotype: A clone one base away is much larger, so this may be a read error. The V call is TRBV29-1, the J call TRBJ2-7, with 9 bases that match TRBD2. Germline loops: CDR1 SQVTM, CDR2 ANQGSEA. The CDR3 length is 15 residues. The CDR3 region is CSVGGPGTSPYEQCF. The CDR3 DNA reads TGCAGCGTTGGGGGGCCGGGGACTAGCCCCTACGAGCAGTGCTTC.

The chain carries TRBV2 and TRBJ2-7; a weak D match, TRBD1 (5 bases). The CDR3 totals 14 residues. Looked up from germline, CDR1 is SNHLY and CDR2 is FYNNEI. Trimming removed 1 base at V and 6 bases at J, with 13 bases between. The CDR3 protein is CASSEVQGLGEQYF. The DNA of the CDR3 is TGTGCCAGCAGTGAAGTCCAGGGTTTGGGCGAGCAGTACTTC. Variable domain in full (rest from reference TRBV2 and TRBJ2-7): EPEVTQTPSHQVTQMGQEVILRCVPISNHLYFYWYRQILGQKVEFLVSFYNNEISEKSEIFDDQFSVERPDGSNFTLKIRSTKLEDSAMYFCASSEVQGLGEQYFGPGTRLTVT.

This clonotype occurred a few times. The chain carries TRBV20-1 and TRBJ1-6; 8 positions agree with TRBD1. V trimming: 3 bases; J trimming: 8 bases; junction bases outside the gene matches: 3. The CDR3 length is 13 residues. From germline, CDR1 is DFQATT and CDR2 SNEGSKA (reference sequence). As DNA, the CDR3 is TGCAGTGCTAGGGACAGGGATTATTCACCCCTCCACTTT. Its protein is CSARDRDYSPLHF.

This clonotype showed up just a few times. Here the CDR3 DNA reads TGCAGCGCCGAGGGGTTGGGACTAGGCTCCTACAATGAGCAGTTCTTC. Amino acid sequence: CSAEGLGLGSYNEQFF. The chain joins TRBV29-1 to TRBJ2-1, with TRBD2 identical over 8 bases. The CDR3 extends over 16 amino acids. V shed 7 bases and J 0 bases; nucleotides not matched to a gene: 11. The germline CDR1 and CDR2 sequences are SQVTM and ANQGSEA.

The V and J genes are TRBV25-1 and TRBJ1-2; tentative D call: TRBD1 (5 bases). Trimming pared 8 bases from V and 8 bases from J, leaving 18 bases between. CDR1 MGHDK and CDR2 SYGVNS come from the germline V gene. The CDR3 is 13 amino acids. This chain's CDR3 is CASQDLRGSGYTF. DNA for the CDR3: TGTGCCAGCCAAGATCTAAGGGGATCGGGCTACACCTTC.

The sample holds a few counts of this clonotype. The V call is TRBV20-1, the J call TRBJ1-2; D is perhaps TRBD1 (5 bases). The CDR3 is 14 amino acids. Germline CDR1 is DFQATT and CDR2 is SNEGSKA (reference sequence). Trimming cost V 0 bases and J 6 bases, with 14 bases left between them. Here the CDR3 reads CSARERSGDDGYTF. The DNA of the CDR3 is TGCAGTGCTAGAGAACGGTCCGGGGACGATGGCTACACCTTC.

A few counts support this clonotype. The rearrangement links TRBV18 to TRBJ2-6; the D is unclear. CDR1 KGHSH and CDR2 LQKENI come from the germline V gene. CDR3 length: 14 amino acids. Trimming stripped 5 bases from V and 4 bases from J, with 9 bases between. In DNA form, the CDR3 reads TGTGCCAGCTCATGGGGTCCCGGGGCCAACGTCCTGACTTTC. Protein sequence: CASSWGPGANVLTF.

This clonotype was seen ten or more times. The chain uses TRBV7-9 and TRBJ2-7; D gene uncertain. The germline V gene encodes CDR1 SEHNR and CDR2 FQNEAQ (reference sequence). The CDR3 length is 12 residues. Trimming removed 4 bases from V and 5 bases from J, with 9 bases in between. In DNA form, the CDR3 reads TGTGCCAGCAGCTCCCCGCGCGACGAGCAGTACTTC. This sequence encodes CASSSPRDEQYF.

The table lists this clonotype with many counts. The chain links TRBV16 to TRBJ1-3, with D possibly being TRBD1 (5 bases). CDR1 and CDR2 from the germline V gene are KGHSY and FQNENV. The CDR3 is 15 amino acids. V was cut by 4 bases and J by 2 bases, with 12 bases left in between. In DNA form, the CDR3 reads TGTGCCAGCAGCCTGGGGCAGACGCCTGGAAACACCATATATTTT. This codes for CASSLGQTPGNTIYF.

This clonotype was seen ten or more times. This chain's CDR3 is CASSEGSGETQYF. The CDR3 bases are TGCGCCAGCAGCGAGGGAAGCGGAGAGACCCAGTACTTC. The chain joins TRBV5-1 to TRBJ2-5; D perhaps matches TRBD2 (5 bases). This CDR3 spans 13 amino acids. Trimming shortened V by 4 bases and J by 4 bases, and 11 bases separated the two germline ends. The germline V gene has CDR1 SGHRS and CDR2 YFSETQ.

This clonotype was recorded many times. The rearrangement links TRBV7-3 to TRBJ1-3; TRBD1 might be the D (5 bases). The germline gives CDR1 SGHTA, CDR2 FQGTGA. With 2 bases removed from V and 9 bases from J, the gap between germline ends came to 17 bases. The CDR3 spans 15 residues. CDR3 sequence (DNA): TGTGCCAGCAGCTTATCCGGGACTTCTGGGGGCACCATATATTTT. It specifies CASSLSGTSGGTIYF. The whole variable domain, filled in from reference TRBV7-3 and TRBJ1-3, reads GAGVSQTPSNKVTEKGKYVELRCDPISGHTALYWYRQSLGQGPEFLIYFQGTGAADDSGLPNDRFFAVRPEGSVSTLKIQRTERGDSAVYLCASSLSGTSGGTIYFGEGSWLTVV.

In its sample, this clonotype was seen many times. V is TRBV20-1 and J is TRBJ2-7, with TRBD1 identical over 8 bases. Germline CDR1 DFQATT, CDR2 SNEGSKA (reference sequence). The CDR3 is made up of 13 amino acids. After removal of 6 bases from V and 6 bases from J, the junction contained 10 bases not matched to a gene. CDR3 nucleotides: TGCAGTGCCTCAAACAGGGGGATCGGCGAGCAGTACTTC. Amino acids: CSASNRGIGEQYF.

The chain is built from TRBV4-2 and TRBJ1-2, with unresolved D. This CDR3 comprises 16 residues. Trimming removed 4 bases at V and 0 bases at J, with 15 bases between. The germline CDR1 and CDR2 sequences are LGHNA and YNFKEQ. In DNA, the CDR3 is TGTGCCAGCAGCCCCCGGGCGGGGAATACTAACTATGGCTACACCTTC. It translates to CASSPRAGNTNYGYTF.

V is TRBV7-9 and J is TRBJ1-2; TRBD1 is a possible D gene (5 bases). The germline CDR1 and CDR2 sequences are SEHNR and FQNEAQ (reference sequence). V was shortened by 5 bases and J by 6 bases, with 16 bases between the two germline ends. There are 14 residues in the CDR3. The CDR3 region is CASSPQTGDDGYTF. The CDR3 DNA reads as TGTGCCAGCAGCCCCCAGACCGGGGACGATGGCTACACCTTC.

This chain joins TRBV20-1 and TRBJ2-7, with 7 bases fitting TRBD1. From germline, CDR1 is DFQATT and CDR2 SNEGSKA (reference sequence). V gave up 6 bases and J gave up 6 bases; unmatched junction bases: 11. The CDR3 is 13 amino acids. The CDR3 bases are TGCAGTGCGGCAAAGACAGGGTTTGGCGAGCAGTACTTC. As protein: CSAAKTGFGEQYF.

This clonotype was detected only a few times. A much larger clone differs by one base, so this may be a read error. CDR3 amino acids: CSAPEGRPQETQYF. CDR3 nucleotides: TGCAGTGCTCCCGAGGGGCGTCCCCAAGAGACCCAGTACTTC. This chain joins TRBV20-1 and TRBJ2-5; D tentatively fits TRBD1 or TRBD2 (5 bases each). Per germline, CDR1 DFQATT and CDR2 SNEGSKA (reference sequence). CDR3 length: 14 residues. Trimming took 5 bases from V and 1 from J, leaving 14 bases between them.

The chain has TRBV20-1 and TRBJ2-5; 12 bases align to TRBD1. Germline values: CDR1 DFQATT, CDR2 SNEGSKA (reference sequence). The CDR3 extends over 14 amino acids. V was clipped by 5 bases and J by 2 bases; unmatched bases: 3. The CDR3: CSARDRGPQETQYF. The DNA for the CDR3 is TGCAGTGCTCGGGACAGGGGGCCTCAAGAGACCCAGTACTTC.

The V and J genes are TRBV25-1 and TRBJ2-7; 7 positions agree with TRBD1. This CDR3 spans 13 amino acids. The trim removed 9 bases at V and 3 bases at J, leaving 8 bases unmatched. The germline CDR1 and CDR2 sequences are MGHDK and SYGVNS. CDR3 bases: TGTGCCAGTACGGAAGGGGGCGGCTACGAGCAGTACTTC. It encodes CASTEGGGYEQYF.

The rearrangement links TRBV11-2 to TRBJ1-1; possible D gene TRBD1, 5 bases. The CDR3 loop spans 14 amino acids. V was cut by 6 bases and J by 2 bases, with 13 bases left in between. Germline V gene data show CDR1 as SGHAT and CDR2 as FQNNGV. The CDR3 loop reads CASRLLTVNTEAFF. In DNA, the CDR3 is TGTGCCAGCAGGTTACTGACAGTTAACACTGAAGCTTTCTTT.